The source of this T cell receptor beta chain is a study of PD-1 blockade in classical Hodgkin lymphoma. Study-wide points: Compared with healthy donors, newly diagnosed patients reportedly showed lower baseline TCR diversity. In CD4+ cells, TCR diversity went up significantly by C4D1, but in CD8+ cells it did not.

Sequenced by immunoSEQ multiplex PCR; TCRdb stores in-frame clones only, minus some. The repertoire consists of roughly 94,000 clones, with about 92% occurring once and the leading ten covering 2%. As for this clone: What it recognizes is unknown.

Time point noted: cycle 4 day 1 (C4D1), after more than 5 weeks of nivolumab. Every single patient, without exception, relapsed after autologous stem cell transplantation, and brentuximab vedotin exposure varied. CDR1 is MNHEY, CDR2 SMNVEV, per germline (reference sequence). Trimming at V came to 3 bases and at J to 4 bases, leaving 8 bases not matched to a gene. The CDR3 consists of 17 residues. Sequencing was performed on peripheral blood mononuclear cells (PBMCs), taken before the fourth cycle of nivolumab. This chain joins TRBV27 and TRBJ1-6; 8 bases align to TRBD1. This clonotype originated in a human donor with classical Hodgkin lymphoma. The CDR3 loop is CASSFQIGTGYNSPLHF. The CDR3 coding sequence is TGTGCCAGCAGTTTTCAAATCGGGACAGGTTATAATTCACCCCTCCACTTT.